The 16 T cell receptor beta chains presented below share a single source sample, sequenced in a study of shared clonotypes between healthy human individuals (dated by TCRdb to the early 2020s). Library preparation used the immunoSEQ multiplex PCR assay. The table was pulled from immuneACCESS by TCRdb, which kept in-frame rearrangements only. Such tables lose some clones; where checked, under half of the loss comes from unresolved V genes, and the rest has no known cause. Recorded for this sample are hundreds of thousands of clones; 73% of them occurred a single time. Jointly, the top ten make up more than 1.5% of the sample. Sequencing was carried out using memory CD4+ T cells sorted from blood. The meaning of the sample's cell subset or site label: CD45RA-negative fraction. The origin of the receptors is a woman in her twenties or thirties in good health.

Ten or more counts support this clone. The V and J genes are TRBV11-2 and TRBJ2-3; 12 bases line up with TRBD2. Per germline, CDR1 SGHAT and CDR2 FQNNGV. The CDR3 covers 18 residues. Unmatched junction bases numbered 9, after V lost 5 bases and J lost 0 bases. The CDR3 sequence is CASSPTKTSGGSTDTQYF. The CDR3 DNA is TGTGCCAGCAGCCCCACGAAGACTAGCGGGGGTAGCACAGATACGCAGTATTTT. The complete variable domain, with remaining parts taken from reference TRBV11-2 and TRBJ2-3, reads EAGVAQSPRYKIIEKRQSVAFWCNPISGHATLYWYQQILGQGPKLLIQFQNNGVVDDSQLPKDRFSAERLKGVDSTLKIQPAKLEDSAVYLCASSPTKTSGGSTDTQYFGPGTRLTVL.

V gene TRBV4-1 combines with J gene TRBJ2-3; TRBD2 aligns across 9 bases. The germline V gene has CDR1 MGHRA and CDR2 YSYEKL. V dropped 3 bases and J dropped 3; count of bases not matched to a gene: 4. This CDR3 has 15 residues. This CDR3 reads CASSHISGRTDTQYF. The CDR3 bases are TGCGCCAGCAGCCACATTAGCGGGAGAACAGATACGCAGTATTTT.

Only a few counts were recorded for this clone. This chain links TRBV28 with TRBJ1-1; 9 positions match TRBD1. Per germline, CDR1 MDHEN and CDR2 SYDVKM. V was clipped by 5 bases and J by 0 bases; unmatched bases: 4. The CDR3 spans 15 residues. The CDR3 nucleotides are TGTGCCAGCAGTAGAGGACAGGGGTTGAACACTGAAGCTTTCTTT. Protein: CASSRGQGLNTEAFF.

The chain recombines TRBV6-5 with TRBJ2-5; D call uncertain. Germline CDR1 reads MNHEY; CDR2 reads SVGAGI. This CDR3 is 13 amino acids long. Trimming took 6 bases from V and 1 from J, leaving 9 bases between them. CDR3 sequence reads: CASSRPSQETQYF. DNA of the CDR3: TGTGCCAGCAGCCGGCCTTCCCAAGAGACCCAGTACTTC.

The CDR3 spells CASSEGSETQYF. In DNA form, the CDR3 reads TGTGCCAGCAGCGAGGGCTCTGAGACCCAGTACTTC. The chain has TRBV11-2 and TRBJ2-5; the D gene is possibly TRBD2 (5 bases). The CDR3 covers 12 residues. CDR1 SGHAT and CDR2 FQNNGV come from the germline V gene. Deletions cut 5 bases from V and 5 bases from J, with 9 bases between.

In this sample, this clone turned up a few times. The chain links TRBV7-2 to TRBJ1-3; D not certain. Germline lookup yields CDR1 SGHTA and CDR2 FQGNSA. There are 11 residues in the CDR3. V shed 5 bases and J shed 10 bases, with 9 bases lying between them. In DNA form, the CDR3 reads TGTGCCAGCAGCCTACAAAGGACCATATATTTT. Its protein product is CASSLQRTIYF.

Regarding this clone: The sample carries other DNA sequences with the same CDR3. CDR3 coding DNA: TGTGCCAGCAGTTATAGCGGGCTCTCCTACGAGCAGTACTTC. The encoded protein is CASSYSGLSYEQYF. This chain joins TRBV6-5 and TRBJ2-7, with TRBD2 matching 7 bases. V shed 3 bases, J shed 0 bases, and the junction held 2 bases outside the gene matches. CDR3 length: 14 amino acids. Germline CDR1 MNHEY, CDR2 SVGAGI.

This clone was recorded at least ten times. The DNA for the CDR3 is TGCGCCAGCAGCTTGGCGCGGGAGGGATTAGGCAATGAGCAGTTCTTC. It translates to CASSLAREGLGNEQFF. The chain has TRBV5-1 and TRBJ2-1, with 9 bases fitting TRBD2. The germline V gene has CDR1 SGHRS and CDR2 YFSETQ. J was trimmed by 6 bases and V by 0 bases; bases with no gene match: 7. There are 16 residues in the CDR3.

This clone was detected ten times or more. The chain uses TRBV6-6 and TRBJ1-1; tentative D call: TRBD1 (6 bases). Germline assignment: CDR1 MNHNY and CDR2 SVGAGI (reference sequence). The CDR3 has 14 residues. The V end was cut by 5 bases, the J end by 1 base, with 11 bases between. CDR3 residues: CASSIQGKNTEAFF. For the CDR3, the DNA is TGTGCCAGCAGTATACAGGGCAAGAACACTGAAGCTTTCTTT.

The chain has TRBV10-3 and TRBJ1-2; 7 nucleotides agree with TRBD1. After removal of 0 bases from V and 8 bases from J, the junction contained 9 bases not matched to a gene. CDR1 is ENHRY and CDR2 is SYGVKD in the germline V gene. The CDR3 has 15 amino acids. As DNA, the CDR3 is TGTGCCATCAGTGAGTCGACAGGGCCCCCGGGAGGCTACACCTTC. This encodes CAISESTGPPGGYTF.

The CDR3 spells CASSFILGTGGTYEQYF. CDR3 DNA sequence: TGTGCCAGCAGCTTTATTTTGGGTACAGGGGGGACCTACGAGCAGTACTTC. This chain links TRBV7-9 with TRBJ2-7, with TRBD1 identical over 8 bases. CDR1 and CDR2 (germline): SEHNR, FQNEAQ (reference sequence). The length of the CDR3 is 17 residues. J was trimmed by 2 bases and V by 3 bases; bases with no gene match: 12.

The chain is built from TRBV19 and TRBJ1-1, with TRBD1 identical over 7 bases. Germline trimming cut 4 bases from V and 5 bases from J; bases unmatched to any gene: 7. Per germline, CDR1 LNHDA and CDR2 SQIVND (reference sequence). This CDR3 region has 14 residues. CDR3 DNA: TGTGCCAGTAGTAAGGGGGCAGGGTGGACTGAAGCTTTCTTT. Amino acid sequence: CASSKGAGWTEAFF.

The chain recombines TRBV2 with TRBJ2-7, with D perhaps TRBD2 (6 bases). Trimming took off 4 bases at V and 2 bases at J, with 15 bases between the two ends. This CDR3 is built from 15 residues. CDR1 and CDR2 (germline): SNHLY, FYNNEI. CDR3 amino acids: CASSGRDLKTYEQYF. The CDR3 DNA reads TGTGCCAGCAGTGGCCGGGACTTGAAAACCTACGAGCAGTACTTC.

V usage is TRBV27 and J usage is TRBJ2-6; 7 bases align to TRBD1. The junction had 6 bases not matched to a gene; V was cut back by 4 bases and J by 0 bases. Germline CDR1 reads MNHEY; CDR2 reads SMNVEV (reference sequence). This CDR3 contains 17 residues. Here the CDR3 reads CASSWTGGRSGANVLTF. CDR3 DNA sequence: TGTGCCAGCAGTTGGACAGGCGGTCGCTCTGGGGCCAACGTCCTGACTTTC.

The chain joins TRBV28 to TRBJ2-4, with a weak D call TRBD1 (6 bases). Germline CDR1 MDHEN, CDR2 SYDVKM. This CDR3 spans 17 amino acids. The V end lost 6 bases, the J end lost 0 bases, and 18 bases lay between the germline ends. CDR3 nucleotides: TGTGCCAGCAGATCATCTCCGGACAGAAGAGCCAAAAACATTCAGTACTTC. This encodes CASRSSPDRRAKNIQYF.

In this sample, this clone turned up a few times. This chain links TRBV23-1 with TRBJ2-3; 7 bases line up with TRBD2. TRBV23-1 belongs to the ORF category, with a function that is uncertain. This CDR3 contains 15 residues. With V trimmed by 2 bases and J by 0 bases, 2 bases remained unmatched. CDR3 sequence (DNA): TGCGCCAGCAGTCAAAGCGGGACGAGCACAGATACGCAGTATTTT. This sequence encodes CASSQSGTSTDTQYF.